Listed below are T cell receptor beta chains from one sample, sequenced in a study of T cells in Graves' hyperthyroidism and ophthalmopathy. In TCRdb, the multiplex PCR reads were re-called with MiXCR into one record per CDR3 protein. The profile shows fewer than 850,000 distinct CDR3 sequences, roughly 17% of them singletons. The sequenced sample was blood. These receptors originate from a man in his forties or fifties with Graves' hyperthyroidism. The CDR3 runs from the conserved cysteine through the conserved F or W. The D gene is left open where the match is weak. The listing skips clone size in some rows; elsewhere it reads once, few, many or a size class.

TGCAGTGCTAGAGATATCCAGGGCGGACCGTACCAAGAGACCCAGTACTTC,CSARDIQGGPYQETQYF,.,.,TRBV20-1,TRBJ2-5
TGCAGTGCTAGAGACGAGACAGTTATAGCCAAAAACATTCAGTACTTC,CSARDETVIAKNIQYF,.,few,TRBV20-1,TRBJ2-4
TGTGCCAGCAGTTACTCCGGGACAGGGAATTCCGGCACCATATATTTT,CASSYSGTGNSGTIYF,TRBD1,few,TRBV6-2/TRBV6-3,TRBJ1-3
TGCAGTGCCCGCGCTAGCGGGAGGGCCGGCACCGGGGAGCTGTTTTTT,CSARASGRAGTGELFF,TRBD2,.,TRBV20-1,TRBJ2-2
TGTGCCAGCAGTTTATTATCAGACACTGAAGCTTTCTTT,CASSLLSDTEAFF,.,many,TRBV27,TRBJ1-1
TGTGCCAGCAGTTTAGGGGATGCCTACGAGCAGTACTTC,CASSLGDAYEQYF,.,many,TRBV28,TRBJ2-7
TGTGCCACCAGCAGGGTAACAGGGGGTAGCACTGAAGCTTTCTTT,CATSRVTGGSTEAFF,TRBD1,few,TRBV15,TRBJ1-1
TGCAGTGCTAGAGTCGGGGGGATCAATCAGCCCCAGCATTTT,CSARVGGINQPQHF,.,few,TRBV20-1,TRBJ1-5
TGTGCCATCGGGCTCCCGCTTGCGGGAGGGCTCGGTGAGCAGTTCTTC,CAIGLPLAGGLGEQFF,TRBD2,many,TRBV10-3,TRBJ2-1
TGTGCCAGCTCGGGGGGGACAGGGATGCCCTACGAGCAATACTTC,CASSGGTGMPYEQYF,TRBD1,.,TRBV18,TRBJ2-7
TGTGCCAGCTCAAGGGACAGGGGGCAGAACGAGCAGTACTTC,CASSRDRGQNEQYF,TRBD1,few,TRBV18,TRBJ2-7
TGTGCCAGCAGTTCATACAGGAGAGGAAGCAATCAGCCCCAGCATTTT,CASSSYRRGSNQPQHF,.,.,TRBV6-1,TRBJ1-5
TGTGCCAGCAGTTTCGGGTGGGGGCGGCAAACGCAGTATTTT,CASSFGWGRQTQYF,.,.,TRBV27,TRBJ2-3
TGTGCTAGTGGTTTGACCGGAGAGGGGACTGAAGCTTTCTTT,CASGLTGEGTEAFF,.,many,TRBV12-5,TRBJ1-1
TGTGCCAGCAGCCCCAGGACAGGGAGGAGCACAGATACGCAGTATTTT,CASSPRTGRSTDTQYF,TRBD1,.,TRBV7-3,TRBJ2-3
TGTGCCAGCAGCACTAAACAGGGGAGCGGCTACACCTTC,CASSTKQGSGYTF,TRBD1,few,TRBV9,TRBJ1-2
TGCGCCAGCAGCGACCCTGGGGGGGGGGATGAGCAGTTCTTC,CASSDPGGGDEQFF,TRBD2,.,TRBV5-1,TRBJ2-1
TGTGCCAGCAGTCCCGGTATTTGGGCCAATCAGCCCCAGCATTTT,CASSPGIWANQPQHF,.,.,TRBV28,TRBJ1-5
TGTGCCAGCTCAACCAACAGGGAGGGAAGGATCGGGGAGCAGTACTTC,CASSTNREGRIGEQYF,.,few,TRBV18,TRBJ2-7
TGTGCCAGCAGCTGGCATAGCGGGAACACAGATACGCAGTATTTT,CASSWHSGNTDTQYF,TRBD2,many,TRBV7-8,TRBJ2-3
TGTGCCAGCAGCGGCCAGGGTAGCACAGATACGCAGTATTTT,CASSGQGSTDTQYF,.,.,TRBV9,TRBJ2-3
TGTGCCAGCAGTCCGTCGGGGGGGATTGGCAATCAGCCCCAGCATTTT,CASSPSGGIGNQPQHF,.,many,TRBV28,TRBJ1-5
TGTGCCAGCAGGCCCACTAGCGGGAGGGCTACAGATACGCAGTATTTT,CASRPTSGRATDTQYF,TRBD2,few,TRBV6-1,TRBJ2-3
TGTGCCTGGAGTAGGGCAGGGCTCAATCAGCCCCAGCATTTT,CAWSRAGLNQPQHF,.,many,TRBV30,TRBJ1-5
TGTGCCAGCAGGGACAGCCGATCCACCGGGGAGCTGTTTTTT,CASRDSRSTGELFF,.,few,TRBV2,TRBJ2-2
TGTGCCAGCAGCGGGTGGACAGGCAACTATGGCTACACCTTC,CASSGWTGNYGYTF,TRBD1,few,TRBV5-5,TRBJ1-2
TGTGCCAGCAGCTCGCAGACAGGGTACTCCTACGAGCAGTACTTC,CASSSQTGYSYEQYF,TRBD1,.,TRBV7-9,TRBJ2-7
TGTGCCAGCAGTGAAGACCCAGCGGGAGCTGAGACCCAGTACTTC,CASSEDPAGAETQYF,TRBD2,.,TRBV2,TRBJ2-5
TGTGCCTGCTCCGGGACTAGTTCTTACGAGCAGTACTTC,CACSGTSSYEQYF,TRBD2,many,TRBV6-1,TRBJ2-7
TGTGCCAGCACCCACCTGTCGGAGAACTATGGCTACACCTTC,CASTHLSENYGYTF,.,many,TRBV7-9,TRBJ1-2
TGCGCCAGCAGCCAAGCCGACAGGGAGGGTCAGCCCCAGCATTTT,CASSQADREGQPQHF,TRBD1,.,TRBV4-1,TRBJ1-5
TGCGCCAGCAGCCCCTCAACAGGGGTTACTGAAGCTTTCTTT,CASSPSTGVTEAFF,TRBD1,few,TRBV5-1,TRBJ1-1
TGTGCCAGCAGACTTAGGGACAGTCTGAGGTACGAGCAGTACTTC,CASRLRDSLRYEQYF,TRBD1,many,TRBV28,TRBJ2-7
TGTGCCAGCAGTGAAGGTTTGGGCGGGAGAGAGACCCAGTACTTC,CASSEGLGGRETQYF,TRBD2,many,TRBV2,TRBJ2-5